The clone carrying this T cell receptor (beta chain) was counted between two and nine times. Its specificity is not known. This specimen comes from a study of cytomegalovirus exposure and HLA in healthy donors. Study conclusions and caveats: TCR beta sequences reportedly predicted the HLA-A and HLA-B alleles of most subjects accurately.

The length of the CDR3 is 18 residues. The PCR contained 60 Vbeta and 13 Jbeta primers. Some clones are missing from TCRdb's copy, which holds only in-frame ones; the method was immunoSEQ multiplex PCR. Of over 150,000 clones in the sample, around 74% were seen once. Sampled while nominally healthy, donors likely had unrecorded immune exposures. V is TRBV21-1 and J is TRBJ2-7; the table's D call TRBD1 went unverified against the DNA. TRBV21-1 is a recognized pseudogene. The sequencing input was PBMCs. The receptor was isolated from a man younger than 30 in good health and CMV-seronegative. Written as DNA, the CDR3 is TGTGCCAGCCTCAGTGAGGGGGACAGGGTCCAGAGCTCCTACGAGCAGTACTTC. Protein sequence: CASLSEGDRVQSSYEQYF.